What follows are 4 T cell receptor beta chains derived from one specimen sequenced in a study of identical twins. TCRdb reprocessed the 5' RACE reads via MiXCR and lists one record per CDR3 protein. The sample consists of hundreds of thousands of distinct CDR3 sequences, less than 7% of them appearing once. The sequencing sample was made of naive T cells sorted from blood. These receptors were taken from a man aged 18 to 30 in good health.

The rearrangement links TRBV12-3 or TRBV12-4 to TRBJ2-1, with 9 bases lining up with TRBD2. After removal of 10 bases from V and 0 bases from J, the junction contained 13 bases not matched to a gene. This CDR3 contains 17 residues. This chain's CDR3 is CATPAGGEITSYNEQFF. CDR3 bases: TGTGCCACCCCAGCGGGAGGCGAAATTACCTCCTACAATGAGCAGTTCTTC.

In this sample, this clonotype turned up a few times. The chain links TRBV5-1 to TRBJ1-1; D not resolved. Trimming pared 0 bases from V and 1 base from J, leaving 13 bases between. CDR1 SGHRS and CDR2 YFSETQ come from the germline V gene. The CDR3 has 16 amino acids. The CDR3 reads CASSLEGSLKNTEAFF. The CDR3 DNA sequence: TGCGCCAGCAGCTTGGAGGGCAGCCTCAAGAACACTGAAGCTTTCTTT.

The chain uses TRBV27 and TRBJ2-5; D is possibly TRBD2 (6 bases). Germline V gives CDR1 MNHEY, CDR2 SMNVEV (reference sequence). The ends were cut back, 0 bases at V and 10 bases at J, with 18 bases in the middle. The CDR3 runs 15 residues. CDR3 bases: TGTGCCAGCAGTTTATCGCGGGGTTCCCTAGCATACCAGTACTTC. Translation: CASSLSRGSLAYQYF.

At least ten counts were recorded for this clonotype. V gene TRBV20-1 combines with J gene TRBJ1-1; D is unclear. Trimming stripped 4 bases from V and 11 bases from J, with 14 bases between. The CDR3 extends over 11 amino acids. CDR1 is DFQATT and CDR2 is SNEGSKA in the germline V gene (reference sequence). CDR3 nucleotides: TGCAGTGCTAACGGGCAAACCACGGCTTTCTTT. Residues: CSANGQTTAFF.